One T cell receptor beta chain is described in this entry. In the original workflow: The authors estimated nucleated cell counts from reference gene primer amplification. TCRdb keeps only in-frame clones here, not all; method: immunoSEQ multiplex PCR. That table furnishes V, J and clone size, whereas the DNA furnished D and trimming. This table holds roughly 340,000 clones, roughly 86% found once. CDR1 MNHEY and CDR2 SVGAGI come from the germline V gene. V lost 6 bases and J lost 4; bases outside the gene matches: 5. The CDR3 totals 13 residues. This sample is drawn from a study of blood T cell repertoires in COVID-19. Overall study context: Nucleic acid was either cDNA or gDNA, and it came from T cells, B-cell-depleted T cells, or PBMCs.

Sequences were obtained from peripheral blood. This chain connects TRBV6-5 to TRBJ2-7, with TRBD1 matching 8 bases. This TCR derives from a woman between 65 and 79 years old with COVID-19, enrolled during active disease. This CDR3 is CASSPGGGYEQYF. Written as DNA, the CDR3 is TGTGCCAGCAGCCCAGGGGGCGGTTACGAGCAGTACTTC.